This T cell receptor (beta chain) was identified in a study of metastatic and nonmetastatic thyroid tumors. As for the study in general: Across peripheral blood and tumor or nodule tissue samples taken from malignant and benign thyroid patients, the repertoires were compared with one another.

Authors' methods: Differences in CDR3 between clinicopathological groups were drawn on to build a classifier intended to discriminate distant-metastatic papillary thyroid cancer patients. TCRdb reassembled clones from the PCR reads with MiXCR. The V and J calls here are based on TCRdb, not the publication. The profile shows several thousand clones, under 30% of them singletons. Ahead of thyroid surgery, no patient had received treatment of any kind. Source material: adjacent normal tissue. The receptor comes from a female donor with papillary thyroid cancer or a benign thyroid nodule (not recorded which). Some clones in this sample may be carry-over from other donors' samples.

The chain's CDR3 is CASSRDNSYEQYF. CDR3 bases: TGTGCCAGCAGCCGGGACAACTCCTACGAGCAGTACTTC. This sequence joins TRBV2 and TRBJ2-7; a possible D gene is TRBD1 (6 bases). Trimming took 6 bases from V and 0 from J, leaving 9 bases between them. The germline gives CDR1 SNHLY, CDR2 FYNNEI. CDR3 size: 13 residues.